The next 26 T cell receptor beta chains were all read from a single sample in a study of neurological immune-mediated disorders. A single record per CDR3 protein comes from TCRdb applying MiXCR to the 5' RACE reads. The sample shows about 57,000 distinct CDR3 sequences, roughly 10% of them seen only once. The time point: longitudinal time-point 1 (baseline). Sample: PBMCs. All receptors derive from a male donor with HTLV-1-associated myelopathy (HAM/TSP).

The chain recombines TRBV30 with TRBJ2-3, with D uncertain. Germline loops: CDR1 GTSNPN, CDR2 SVGIG (reference sequence). The CDR3 is made up of 12 amino acids. The V end was cut by 0 bases, the J end by 6 bases, with 7 bases between. The CDR3: CAWSVAPDTQYF. The CDR3 nucleotides read TGTGCCTGGAGTGTAGCGCCTGATACGCAGTATTTT.

This clonotype has at least ten counts. The V call is TRBV5-1, the J call TRBJ2-1; D is unresolved. CDR1 SGHRS and CDR2 YFSETQ come from the germline V gene. The CDR3 runs to 16 residues. The V and J ends lost 1 base and 5 bases respectively, with 16 bases between them. The CDR3 loop reads CASSLNGALGHNEQFF. For the CDR3, the DNA is TGCGCCAGCAGCTTGAATGGCGCCTTAGGCCACAATGAGCAGTTCTTC. The full variable domain, with the rest looked up from reference TRBV5-1 and TRBJ2-1, is KAGVTQTPRYLIKTRGQQVTLSCSPISGHRSVSWYQQTPGQGLQFLFEYFSETQRNKGNFPGRFSGRQFSNSRSEMNVSTLELGDSALYLCASSLNGALGHNEQFFGPGTRLTVL.

This chain links TRBV7-9 with TRBJ2-7; D call uncertain. Germline CDR1 and CDR2: SEHNR and FQNEAQ (reference sequence). V lost 4 bases, J lost 4 bases, and 5 bases lay in between. This CDR3 spans 11 amino acids. The CDR3 DNA reads TGTGCCAGCAGCTCTCAGTACGAGCAGTACTTC. This codes for CASSSQYEQYF.

This clonotype has ten or more counts. CDR3: CASRAEALGEQYF. In DNA form, the CDR3 reads TGTGCCAGCAGGGCCGAGGCCCTCGGGGAGCAGTACTTC. J is TRBJ2-7 and V is TRBV6-6; D gene unclear. This CDR3 has 13 residues. The germline V and J ends were trimmed by 6 bases and 7 bases, with 16 bases remaining between them. In germline, CDR1 is MNHNY, CDR2 SVGAGI (reference sequence).

This clonotype was detected ten times or more. V and J are TRBV5-1 and TRBJ2-5, with TRBD1 matching over 12 bases. CDR3 size: 15 residues. From germline, CDR1 is SGHRS and CDR2 YFSETQ. V lost 6 bases, J lost 4 bases, and 7 bases stayed unmatched. The CDR3: CASNLGDRGPETQYF. The CDR3 nucleotides are TGCGCCAGCAATTTAGGGGACAGGGGGCCAGAGACCCAGTACTTC.

The table lists this clonotype with many counts. The chain employs TRBV9 and TRBJ1-4; TRBD1 matches 7 bases. Unmatched junction bases numbered 6, after V lost 4 bases and J lost 6 bases. There are 14 residues in the CDR3. Germline V lookup: CDR1 SGDLS, CDR2 YYNGEE. The CDR3 reads CASSITGADEKLFF. CDR3 DNA: TGTGCCAGCAGCATCACAGGGGCAGATGAAAAACTGTTTTTT. The full variable domain, with the rest looked up from reference TRBV9 and TRBJ1-4, is DSGVTQTPKHLITATGQRVTLRCSPRSGDLSVYWYQQSLDQGLQFLIQYYNGEERAKGNILERFSAQQFPDLHSELNLSSLELGDSALYFCASSITGADEKLFFGSGTQLSVL.

The table lists this clonotype with a few counts. The chain employs TRBV15 and TRBJ2-3, with TRBD1 identical over 7 bases. Germline V gene lookup returns CDR1 LNHNV and CDR2 YYDKDF (reference sequence). Germline trimming cut 0 bases from V and 4 bases from J; bases unmatched to any gene: 7. This CDR3 region has 16 residues. The CDR3 loop reads CATSRDRQGFSDTQYF. In DNA form, the CDR3 reads TGTGCCACCAGCAGAGACCGACAGGGATTTTCAGATACGCAGTATTTT. The whole variable domain, remainder taken from reference TRBV15 and TRBJ2-3, is DAMVIQNPRYQVTQFGKPVTLSCSQTLNHNVMYWYQQKSSQAPKLLFHYYDKDFNNEADTPDNFQSRRPNTSFCFLDIRSPGLGDTAMYLCATSRDRQGFSDTQYFGPGTRLTVL.

The sample holds many counts of this clonotype. This rearrangement joins TRBV20-1 to TRBJ1-2; D may be TRBD1 (5 bases). The CDR3 is 14 residues long. Germline-derived CDR1 and CDR2 are DFQATT and SNEGSKA (reference sequence). V was pared by 3 bases and J by 8 bases, with 19 bases between. The CDR3 sequence: CSASLTRGAWGYTF. For the CDR3, the DNA is TGCAGTGCTAGTCTGACCCGGGGCGCATGGGGCTACACCTTC.

This clonotype has only a few counts. This rearrangement joins TRBV6-2 or TRBV6-3 to TRBJ1-5; no firm D call. Trimming removed 6 bases at V and 2 bases at J, with 14 bases between. The germline V gene encodes CDR1 MNHEY and CDR2 SVGEGT. The CDR3 is 15 residues long. CDR3 in DNA: TGTGCCAGCAGATCAAACAGAAGGGGCAATCAGCCCCAGCATTTT. It translates to CASRSNRRGNQPQHF.

There are many counts of this clonotype. J is TRBJ2-2 and V is TRBV20-1; 8 bases are shared with TRBD1. V shed 3 bases and J 2 bases; nucleotides not matched to a gene: 8. From germline, CDR1 is DFQATT and CDR2 SNEGSKA (reference sequence). The CDR3 is made up of 16 amino acids. This CDR3 reads CSASLIGQGNTGELFF. The CDR3 DNA sequence: TGCAGTGCTAGCCTTATTGGACAGGGTAACACCGGGGAGCTGTTTTTT.

This clonotype was seen many times. The chain links TRBV5-5 to TRBJ1-5; possible D gene TRBD1, 6 bases. Trimming left V 4 bases short and J 3 bases short, with 26 bases between. Germline V gives CDR1 SGHKS, CDR2 YYEKEE (reference sequence). The CDR3 has 19 amino acids. Here the CDR3 reads CASSRDTGRTKGVNQPQHF. CDR3 coding DNA: TGTGCCAGCAGCCGGGATACGGGACGGACTAAGGGGGTCAATCAGCCCCAGCATTTT.

The table lists this clonotype with many counts. The chain combines TRBV20-1 with TRBJ2-1, with D perhaps matching TRBD2 (5 bases). The CDR3 is 13 amino acids. Germline CDR1 reads DFQATT; CDR2 reads SNEGSKA (reference sequence). V lost 5 bases and J 7 bases, leaving 15 bases between the germline ends. CDR3 in DNA: TGCAGTGCTGGCCTGGCTAGCCTTAATGAGCAGTTCTTC. This translates into CSAGLASLNEQFF.

This clonotype was seen repeatedly, ten times or more. The rearrangement uses TRBV6-2 or TRBV6-3 and TRBJ2-4; no definite D call. This CDR3 region has 13 residues. Looked up from germline, CDR1 is MNHEY and CDR2 is SVGEGT. V gave up 4 bases and J gave up 9 bases, with 13 bases separating them. The CDR3 here is CASSLGPAGIQYF. CDR3 in DNA: TGTGCCAGCAGTTTAGGGCCCGCAGGCATTCAGTACTTC.

The rearrangement uses TRBV7-2 and TRBJ1-4; D is uncertain. Germline CDR1 reads SGHTA; CDR2 reads FQGNSA. This CDR3 contains 13 residues. Trimming stripped 8 bases from V and 5 bases from J, with 12 bases between. This CDR3 reads CASSPSGNEKLFF. The CDR3 DNA is TGTGCCAGCTCCCCAAGCGGGAATGAAAAACTGTTTTTT.

The J gene is TRBJ2-5, the V gene TRBV9; maybe TRBD1 (6 bases). The CDR3 contains 14 residues. Trimming took off 0 bases at V and 4 bases at J, with 10 bases between the two ends. Germline lookup yields CDR1 SGDLS and CDR2 YYNGEE. The DNA for the CDR3 is TGTGCCAGCAGCGTAGTGGGGGCCATAGAGACCCAGTACTTC. As protein: CASSVVGAIETQYF.

This clonotype was found a few times. V usage is TRBV20-1 and J usage is TRBJ2-3, with 7 positions matching TRBD1. The CDR3 consists of 14 residues. Per germline, CDR1 DFQATT and CDR2 SNEGSKA (reference sequence). CDR3 bases: TGCAGAGGCCAACAGGGGTTAAGCACAGATACGCAGTATTTT. This sequence encodes CRGQQGLSTDTQYF.

The table lists this clonotype with a few counts. The chain links TRBV5-5 to TRBJ2-1; 8 bases are shared with TRBD2. CDR3 length: 14 residues. CDR1 is SGHKS and CDR2 is YYEKEE in the germline V gene (reference sequence). V shed 3 bases, J shed 6 bases, and the junction held 5 bases outside the gene matches. Here the CDR3 DNA reads TGTGCCAGCAGCTCGGGACTAGTTGTCAATGAGCAGTTCTTC. It codes for CASSSGLVVNEQFF.

In its sample, this clonotype was seen many times. This rearrangement joins TRBV12-3 or TRBV12-4 to TRBJ2-7; D perhaps matches TRBD2 (6 bases). The CDR3 covers 14 residues. V dropped 5 bases and J dropped 6 bases, with 17 bases sitting between them. The CDR3 region is CASSRRTNPSEQYF. The CDR3 DNA reads as TGTGCCAGCAGTCGCCGGACTAATCCGAGCGAGCAGTACTTC.

This chain joins TRBV5-1 and TRBJ2-1, with D tentatively TRBD2 (5 bases). The length of the CDR3 is 14 residues. Germline CDR1 and CDR2: SGHRS and YFSETQ. The ends were cut back, 8 bases at V and 1 base at J, with 13 bases in the middle. The CDR3 region has the DNA TGCGCCAGTAGCCACTCGGGATCCTACAATGAGCAGTTCTTC. Amino acid sequence: CASSHSGSYNEQFF.

The table lists this clonotype with many counts. V gene TRBV7-9 combines with J gene TRBJ2-1; D is unresolved. There are 15 residues in the CDR3. Looked up from germline, CDR1 is SEHNR and CDR2 is FQNEAQ (reference sequence). V was shortened by 0 bases and J by 3 bases, with 9 bases between the two germline ends. CDR3 loop: CASSLAVSHYNEQFF. CDR3 bases: TGTGCCAGCAGCTTAGCGGTATCTCACTACAATGAGCAGTTCTTC.

This clonotype was counted many times. The genes are TRBV20-1 and TRBJ2-7; D may be TRBD1 (6 bases). The V gene lost 3 bases and the J gene lost 0 bases, with 21 bases spanning the gap. Germline V CDR1 and CDR2: DFQATT, SNEGSKA (reference sequence). The CDR3 length is 17 residues. In nucleotides, the CDR3 is TGCAGTGCTAGCCCCGGGACATACGAGGGCGGCTCCTACGAGCAGTACTTC. It translates to CSASPGTYEGGSYEQYF.

There are many counts of this clonotype. This chain uses TRBV20-1 with TRBJ2-3, with D uncertain. From germline, CDR1 is DFQATT and CDR2 SNEGSKA (reference sequence). V gave up 6 bases and J gave up 2 bases, with 18 bases separating them. The CDR3 totals 15 residues. In DNA form, the CDR3 reads TGCAGTGCCCTCCCCACAGAACGGGTCACAGATACGCAGTATTTT. As protein: CSALPTERVTDTQYF.

This clonotype was counted a few times. A much larger clonotype is one base distant, so this may be a read error. The chain employs TRBV20-1 and TRBJ2-1; 12 bases align to TRBD2. The V gene's germline CDR1 is DFQATT and CDR2 SNEGSKA (reference sequence). Losses at the gene ends were 6 bases for V and 15 bases for J; bases not matched to a gene: 9. The CDR3 runs to 12 residues. The CDR3 sequence: CSATGLAGTGFF. The CDR3 nucleotides are TGCAGTGCCACTGGACTAGCGGGGACGGGGTTCTTC.

This clonotype was counted at least ten times. The rearrangement uses TRBV20-1 and TRBJ1-5; D is ambiguous. Per the germline V gene, CDR1 is DFQATT and CDR2 is SNEGSKA (reference sequence). This CDR3 has 14 amino acids. The V and J ends lost 3 bases and 7 bases respectively, with 16 bases between them. The CDR3 spells CSASLDGERQPQHF. CDR3 DNA sequence: TGCAGTGCTAGTCTCGACGGGGAACGGCAGCCCCAGCATTTT.

This clonotype was counted many times. The V call is TRBV5-1, the J call TRBJ2-5; possibly TRBD1 or TRBD2 for D (5 bases each). There are 14 residues in the CDR3. Germline assignment: CDR1 SGHRS and CDR2 YFSETQ. V lost 0 bases and J 9 bases, leaving 15 bases between the germline ends. The CDR3 DNA is TGCGCCAGCAGCTTGGGACTGGGGGTCCTCGCCCAGTACTTC. Its translation is CASSLGLGVLAQYF.

In this sample, this clonotype turned up a few times. This chain connects TRBV5-6 to TRBJ2-1; no reliable D call. V was cut by 4 bases and J by 15 bases, with 20 bases left in between. The length of the CDR3 is 13 residues. Germline V CDR1 and CDR2: SGHDT, YYEEEE. DNA for the CDR3: TGTGCCAGCAGCGGATATCTAGGAGTTGCGGCGTTCTTC. Amino acid sequence: CASSGYLGVAAFF.